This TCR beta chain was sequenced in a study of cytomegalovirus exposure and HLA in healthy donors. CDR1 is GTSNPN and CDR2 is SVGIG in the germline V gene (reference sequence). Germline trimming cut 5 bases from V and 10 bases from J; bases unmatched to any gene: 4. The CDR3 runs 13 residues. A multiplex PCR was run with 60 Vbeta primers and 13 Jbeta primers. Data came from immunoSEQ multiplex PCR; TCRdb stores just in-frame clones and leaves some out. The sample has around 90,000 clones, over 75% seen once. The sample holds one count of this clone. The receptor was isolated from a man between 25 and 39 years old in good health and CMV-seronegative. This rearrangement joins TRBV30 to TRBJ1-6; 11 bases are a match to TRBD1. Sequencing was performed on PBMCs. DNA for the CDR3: TGTGCCTGGGGACAGGGGGCAGGCTCACCCCTCCACTTT. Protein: CAWGQGAGSPLHF.